These T cell receptor beta chains were read from a single sample in a study of cytomegalovirus exposure and HLA in healthy donors. Sequencing was performed with immunoSEQ multiplex PCR; in TCRdb, only in-frame clones are kept and a portion is missing. The data hold 100,000 to 150,000 clones, with around 96% observed a single time. Material: PBMCs. All receptors come from a man between 18 and 29 years old in good health and CMV-seronegative. CDR3s include the opening cysteine and the closing phenylalanine or tryptophan. D genes are given only for firm matches.

CDR3nt: TGTGCCAGCAGCTTATCCCAGACAACGCAGACCCAGTACTTC; CDR3aa: CASSLSQTTQTQYF; j_gene: TRBJ2-5; d_gene: .; v_gene: TRBV7-7
CDR3nt: TGTGCCAGCAGCGTACGGGACAGCCCGGCGAACACTGAAGCTTTCTTT; CDR3aa: CASSVRDSPANTEAFF; j_gene: TRBJ1-1; d_gene: TRBD1; v_gene: TRBV9
CDR3nt: TGTGCCAGCAGTTTCGGGAGGGGGACAGGCAATCAGCCCCAGCATTTT; CDR3aa: CASSFGRGTGNQPQHF; j_gene: TRBJ1-5; d_gene: TRBD1; v_gene: TRBV28
CDR3nt: TGTGCCAGCAGCCCGCCGGGTTCGGTGATAAGGCAAGAGACCCAGTACTTC; CDR3aa: CASSPPGSVIRQETQYF; j_gene: TRBJ2-5; d_gene: .; v_gene: TRBV13
CDR3nt: TGTGCCAGCAGTCCTTCTACGGGGGTTTATGGAAACACCATATATTTT; CDR3aa: CASSPSTGVYGNTIYF; j_gene: TRBJ1-3; d_gene: .; v_gene: TRBV28
CDR3nt: TGTGCCAGCAGCTATTCTAGCAGGACCTACGAGCAGTACTTC; CDR3aa: CASSYSSRTYEQYF; j_gene: TRBJ2-7; d_gene: .; v_gene: TRBV6-5
CDR3nt: TGTGCCAGCAGCCCAACAGTTAGCTCCTACGAGCAGTACTTC; CDR3aa: CASSPTVSSYEQYF; j_gene: TRBJ2-7; d_gene: .; v_gene: TRBV11-2
CDR3nt: TGTGCCAGCAGAGGGACTAGCGGTTACAATGAGCAGTTCTTC; CDR3aa: CASRGTSGYNEQFF; j_gene: TRBJ2-1; d_gene: TRBD2; v_gene: TRBV6-6
CDR3nt: TGTGCCTGGAGTGAACGTCGGTTCGAGAACACTGAAGCTTTCTTT; CDR3aa: CAWSERRFENTEAFF; j_gene: TRBJ1-1; d_gene: .; v_gene: TRBV30
CDR3nt: TGTGCCAGCAGTTTCTTCGACAGGGGCAACGAGCAGTACTTC; CDR3aa: CASSFFDRGNEQYF; j_gene: TRBJ2-7; d_gene: TRBD1; v_gene: TRBV28